The next 7 T cell receptor beta chains were all read from a single sample in a study of blood T cell repertoires in COVID-19. Repertoires were generated with immunoSEQ multiplex PCR, while TCRdb's copy carries only in-frame clones and drops some. The sample lists approximately 300,000 clones; approximately 90% were seen once. Sample: peripheral blood. These receptors all stem from a woman younger than 45 with COVID-19, enrolled during active disease.

This clone showed up just a few times. The chain combines TRBV5-5 with TRBJ1-5; perhaps TRBD1 as D (6 bases). The CDR3 totals 16 residues. CDR1 and CDR2 from the germline V gene are SGHKS and YYEKEE (reference sequence). Trimming removed 3 bases from V and 3 bases from J, with 16 bases in between. CDR3 nucleotides: TGTGCCAGCAGCTGGGGCGGGGGGCTAAACAATCAGCCCCAGCATTTT. Its protein is CASSWGGGLNNQPQHF.

The gene calls are TRBV11-2 and TRBJ1-4; TRBD1 might be the D (6 bases). Germline V CDR1 and CDR2: SGHAT, FQNNGV. The ends were cut back, 4 bases at V and 0 bases at J, with 9 bases in the middle. This CDR3 has 15 residues. The CDR3 coding sequence is TGTGCCAGCAGCTGGGGGCGGGCAACTAATGAAAAACTGTTTTTT. Protein sequence: CASSWGRATNEKLFF.

The V call is TRBV5-1, the J call TRBJ2-2; tentatively, D is TRBD2 (6 bases). V gave up 4 bases and J gave up 6 bases, with 13 bases separating them. CDR3 length equals 14 residues. Germline V CDR1 and CDR2: SGHRS, YFSETQ. CDR3 DNA sequence: TGCGCCAGCAGCCCCCCTCCGGGGGCCGGGGAGCTGTTTTTT. It yields the protein CASSPPPGAGELFF.

This clone is a singleton in its sample. The rearrangement joins TRBV7-3 to TRBJ2-1; 12 bases match TRBD2. There are 16 residues in the CDR3. With V trimmed by 5 bases and J by 5 bases, 7 bases remained unmatched. The germline gives CDR1 SGHTA, CDR2 FQGTGA. Here the CDR3 reads CASSPPGLAGNNEQFF. DNA of the CDR3: TGTGCCAGCAGCCCGCCGGGACTAGCGGGCAACAATGAGCAGTTCTTC.

In DNA form, the CDR3 reads TGTGCCAGCAGCATCTCCGGGACAGGGGGCTATGGCTACACCTTC. Protein sequence: CASSISGTGGYGYTF. The chain carries TRBV7-9 and TRBJ1-2; TRBD1 aligns across 11 bases. Per germline, CDR1 SEHNR and CDR2 FQNEAQ (reference sequence). The CDR3 totals 15 residues. The trim removed 5 bases at V and 4 bases at J, leaving 6 bases unmatched.

The CDR3 DNA reads as TGTGCCAGCAGCCAAGATCATTACACTGAAGCTTTCTTT. Translating gives CASSQDHYTEAFF. J is TRBJ1-1 and V is TRBV3-1 (or the pseudogene TRBV3-2), with D hard to call. This CDR3 spans 13 amino acids. Per germline, CDR1 LGHDT and CDR2 YNNKEL (reference sequence). Trimming cost V 0 bases and J 3 bases, with 5 bases left between them.

In the case of this clone: The conserved closing phenylalanine or tryptophan is absent in this CDR3, likely reflecting a read error. The limits of the CDR3 on the DNA are not certain, so only TCRdb's listed CDR3 is given. J is TRBJ1-2 and V is TRBV15; the table's D call TRBD1 went unverified against the DNA. Germline CDR1 is LNHNV and CDR2 is YYDKDF (reference sequence). The CDR3 totals 14 residues, both ends included. CDR3 sequence: CATSPIEDRGRVLV.